The clone carrying this T cell receptor (beta chain) came up a few times. What it binds is not known. The missing CDR3 end, 3 residues past where the read stops, is filled in from the germline J gene. Sequencing used immunoSEQ multiplex PCR; TCRdb keeps in-frame clones, though not all of them. The sample has around 16,000 clones, none seen only once. The data belong to a study of T cell clonality in common variable immunodeficiency. The V end was cut by 5 bases, the J end by 6 bases, with 17 bases between. The germline V gene has CDR1 SGHTA and CDR2 FQGNSA. The CDR3 sequence is 14 residues long. Whole-study findings and limits: Common variable immunodeficiency TCR beta sequences reportedly had fewer deletions and N-nucleotide insertions. Shared TCRbeta clones were fewer between CVID subjects than controls. What drives increased CVID clonality needs T cell subpopulation sequencing.

The source of this sequence is a human donor with common variable immunodeficiency. V is TRBV7-2 and J is TRBJ2-7; weak D call: TRBD2 (6 bases). The sequencing input was peripheral blood mononuclear cells. The chain's CDR3 is CASSPPGLTPEQYF. The CDR3 bases that were read are TGTGCCAGCAGCCCCCCCGGACTAACTCCCGAG.